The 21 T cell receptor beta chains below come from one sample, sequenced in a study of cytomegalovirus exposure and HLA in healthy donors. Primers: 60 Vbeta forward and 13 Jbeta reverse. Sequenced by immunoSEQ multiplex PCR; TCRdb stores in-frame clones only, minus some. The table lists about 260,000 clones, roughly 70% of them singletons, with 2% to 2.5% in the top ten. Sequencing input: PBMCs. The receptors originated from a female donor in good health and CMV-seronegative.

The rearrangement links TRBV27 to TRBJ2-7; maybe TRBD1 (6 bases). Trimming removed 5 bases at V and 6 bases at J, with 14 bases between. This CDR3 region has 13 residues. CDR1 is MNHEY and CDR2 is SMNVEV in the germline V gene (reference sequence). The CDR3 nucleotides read TGTGCCAGCAGTCTAGGGGGAAGGACCGAGCAGTACTTC. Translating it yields CASSLGGRTEQYF.

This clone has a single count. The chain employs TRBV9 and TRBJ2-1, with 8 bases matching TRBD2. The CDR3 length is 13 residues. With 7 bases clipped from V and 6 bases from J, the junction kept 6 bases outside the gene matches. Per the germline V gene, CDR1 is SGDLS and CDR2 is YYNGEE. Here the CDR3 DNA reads TGTGCCAGCGCCCGGGGGGGATCCAATGAGCAGTTCTTC. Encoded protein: CASARGGSNEQFF.

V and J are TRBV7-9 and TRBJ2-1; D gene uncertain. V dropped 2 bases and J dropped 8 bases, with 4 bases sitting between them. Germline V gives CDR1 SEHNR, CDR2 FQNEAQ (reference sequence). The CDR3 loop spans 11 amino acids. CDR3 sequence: CASSLIDEQFF. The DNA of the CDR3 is TGTGCCAGCAGCTTAATAGATGAGCAGTTCTTC.

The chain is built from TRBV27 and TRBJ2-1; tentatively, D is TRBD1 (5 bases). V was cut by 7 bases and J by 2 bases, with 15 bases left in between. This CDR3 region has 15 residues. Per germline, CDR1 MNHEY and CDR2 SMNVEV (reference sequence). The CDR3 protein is CASMGRQTTYNEQFF. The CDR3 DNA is TGTGCCAGCATGGGAAGACAGACGACCTACAATGAGCAGTTCTTC.

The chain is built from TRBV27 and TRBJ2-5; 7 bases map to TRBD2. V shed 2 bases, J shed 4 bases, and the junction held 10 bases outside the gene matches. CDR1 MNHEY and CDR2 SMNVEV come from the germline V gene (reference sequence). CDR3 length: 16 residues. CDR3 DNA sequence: TGTGCCAGCAGTTTACGGAGCGGGACTTTGGGAGAGACCCAGTACTTC. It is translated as CASSLRSGTLGETQYF.

The CDR3 bases are TGTGCCAGCACAATAACCGGGACTAGCGGCGAGCAGTACTTC. This sequence encodes CASTITGTSGEQYF. The chain employs TRBV6-6 and TRBJ2-7, with 11 bases lining up with TRBD2. This CDR3 has 14 amino acids. CDR1 is MNHNY, CDR2 SVGAGI, per germline (reference sequence). The J segment lost 6 bases and the V segment lost 7 bases, leaving 8 bases of the junction unmatched.

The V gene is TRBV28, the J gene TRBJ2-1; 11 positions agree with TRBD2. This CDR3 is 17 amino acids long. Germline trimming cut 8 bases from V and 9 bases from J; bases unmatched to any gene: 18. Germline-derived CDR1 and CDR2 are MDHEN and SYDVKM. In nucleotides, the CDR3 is TGTGCCAGCGGAAACCCCAGGAGTAGCGGGAGGGCCGGTGAGCAGTTCTTC. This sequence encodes CASGNPRSSGRAGEQFF. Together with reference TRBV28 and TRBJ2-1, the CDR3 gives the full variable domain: DVKVTQSSRYLVKRTGEKVFLECVQDMDHENMFWYRQDPGLGLRLIYFSYDVKMKEKGDIPEGYSVSREKKERFSLILESASTNQTSMYLCASGNPRSSGRAGEQFFGPGTRLTVL.

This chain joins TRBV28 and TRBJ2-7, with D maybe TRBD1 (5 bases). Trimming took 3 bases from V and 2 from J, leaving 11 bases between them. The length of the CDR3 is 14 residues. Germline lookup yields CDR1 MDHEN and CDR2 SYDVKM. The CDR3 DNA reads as TGTGCCAGCAGTTTTAGGGGATTGACCTACGAGCAGTACTTC. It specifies CASSFRGLTYEQYF.

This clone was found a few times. CDR3 loop: CASSPPGTSGSNEQFF. The CDR3 nucleotides read TGTGCCAGCTCACCACCTGGGACTAGCGGGAGCAATGAGCAGTTCTTC. The rearrangement links TRBV18 to TRBJ2-1, with 14 nucleotides matching TRBD2. The germline CDR1 and CDR2 sequences are KGHSH and LQKENI. The V segment lost 0 bases and the J segment 6 bases; nucleotides outside the gene matches: 1. The CDR3 covers 16 residues.

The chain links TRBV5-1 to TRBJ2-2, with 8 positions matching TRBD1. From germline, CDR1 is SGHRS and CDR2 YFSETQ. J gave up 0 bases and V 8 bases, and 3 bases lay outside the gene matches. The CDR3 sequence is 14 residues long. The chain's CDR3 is CASTDRANTGELFF. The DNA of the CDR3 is TGCGCCAGTACGGACAGGGCGAACACCGGGGAGCTGTTTTTT.

Written as DNA, the CDR3 is TGTGCCAGCAGCTTAAACGGTTATCGCGGGAGCACGTTCCACGAGCAGTACTTC. Amino acids: CASSLNGYRGSTFHEQYF. This chain uses TRBV7-2 with TRBJ2-7; TRBD2 matches 7 bases. The germline gives CDR1 SGHTA, CDR2 FQGNSA. This CDR3 contains 18 residues. V was pared by 2 bases and J by 5 bases, with 18 bases of the junction left unmatched. Supplemented by reference TRBV7-2 and TRBJ2-7, the full variable domain reads GAGVSQSPSNKVTEKGKDVELRCDPISGHTALYWYRQSLGQGLEFLIYFQGNSAPDKSGLPSDRFSAERTGGSVSTLTIQRTQQEDSAVYLCASSLNGYRGSTFHEQYFGPGTRLTVT.

The CDR3 sequence: CASSLRGWRTNTGELFF. The CDR3 DNA is TGTGCCAGCAGCCTTCGGGGGTGGCGAACGAACACCGGGGAGCTGTTTTTT. The chain carries TRBV7-9 and TRBJ2-2; possibly TRBD2 for D (6 bases). In germline, CDR1 is SEHNR, CDR2 FQNEAQ (reference sequence). The germline V and J ends were trimmed by 5 bases and 0 bases, with 16 bases remaining between them. This CDR3 contains 17 residues.

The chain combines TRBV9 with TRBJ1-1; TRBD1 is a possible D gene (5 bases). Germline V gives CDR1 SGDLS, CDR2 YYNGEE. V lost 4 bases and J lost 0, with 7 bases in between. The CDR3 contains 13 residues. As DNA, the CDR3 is TGTGCCAGCAGCCGGGGGGTGAACACTGAAGCTTTCTTT. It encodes CASSRGVNTEAFF.

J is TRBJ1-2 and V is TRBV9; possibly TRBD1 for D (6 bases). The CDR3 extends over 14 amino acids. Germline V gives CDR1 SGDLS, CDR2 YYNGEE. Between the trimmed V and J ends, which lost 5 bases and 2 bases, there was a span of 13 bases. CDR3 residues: CASSITGINYGYTF. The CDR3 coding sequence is TGTGCCAGCAGTATCACAGGGATCAACTATGGCTACACCTTC.

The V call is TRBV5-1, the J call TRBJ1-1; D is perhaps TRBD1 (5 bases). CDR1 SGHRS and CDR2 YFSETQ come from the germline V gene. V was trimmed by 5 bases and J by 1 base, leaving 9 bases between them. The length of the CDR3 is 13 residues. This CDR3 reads CASRSTENTEAFF. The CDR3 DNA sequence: TGCGCCAGCAGATCGACAGAGAACACTGAAGCTTTCTTT.

Here the CDR3 reads CASSSLREAHTGELFF. The CDR3 DNA reads TGTGCCAGCAGCTCCTTGCGGGAGGCACATACCGGGGAGCTGTTTTTT. This chain uses TRBV5-6 with TRBJ2-2; 8 positions agree with TRBD2. From germline, CDR1 is SGHDT and CDR2 YYEEEE. CDR3 length: 16 amino acids. V was clipped by 3 bases and J by 5 bases; unmatched bases: 9.

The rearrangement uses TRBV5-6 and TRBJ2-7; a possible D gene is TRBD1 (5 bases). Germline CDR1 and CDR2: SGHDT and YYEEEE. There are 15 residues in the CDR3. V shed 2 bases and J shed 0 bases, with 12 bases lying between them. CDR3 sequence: CASSLRTRDSYEQYF. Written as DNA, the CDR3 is TGTGCCAGCAGCTTAAGGACAAGGGACTCCTACGAGCAGTACTTC.

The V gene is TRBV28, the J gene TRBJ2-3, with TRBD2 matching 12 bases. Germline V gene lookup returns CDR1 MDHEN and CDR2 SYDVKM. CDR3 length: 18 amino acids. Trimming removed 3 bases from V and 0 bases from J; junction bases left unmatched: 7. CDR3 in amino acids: CASSFGTSGRFSTDTQYF. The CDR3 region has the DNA TGTGCCAGCAGTTTCGGGACTAGCGGGCGCTTTAGCACAGATACGCAGTATTTT.

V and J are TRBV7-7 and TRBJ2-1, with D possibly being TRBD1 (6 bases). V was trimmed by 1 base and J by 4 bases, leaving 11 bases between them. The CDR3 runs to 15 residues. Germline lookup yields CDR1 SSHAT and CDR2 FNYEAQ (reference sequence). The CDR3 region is CASSLEQGVYNEQFF. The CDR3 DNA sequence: TGTGCCAGCAGCTTAGAACAGGGCGTATACAATGAGCAGTTCTTC. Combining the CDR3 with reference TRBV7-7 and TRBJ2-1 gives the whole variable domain GAGVSQSPRYKVTKRGQDVTLRCDPISSHATLYWYQQALGQGPEFLTYFNYEAQPDKSGLPSDRFSAERPEGSISTLTIQRTEQRDSAMYRCASSLEQGVYNEQFFGPGTRLTVL.

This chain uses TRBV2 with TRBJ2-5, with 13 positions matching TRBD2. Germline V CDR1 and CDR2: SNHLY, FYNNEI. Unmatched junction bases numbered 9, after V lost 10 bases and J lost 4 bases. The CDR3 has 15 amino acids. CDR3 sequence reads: CATGLAGVSAETQYF. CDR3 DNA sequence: TGTGCCACAGGACTAGCGGGAGTGTCTGCAGAGACCCAGTACTTC.

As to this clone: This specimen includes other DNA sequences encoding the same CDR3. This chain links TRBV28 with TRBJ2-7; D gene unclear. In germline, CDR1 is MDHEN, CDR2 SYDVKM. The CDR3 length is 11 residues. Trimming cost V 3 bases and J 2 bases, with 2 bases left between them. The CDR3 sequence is CASSFTYEQYF. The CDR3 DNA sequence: TGTGCCAGCAGTTTCACCTACGAGCAGTACTTC.